One and the same sample provided the 2 T cell receptor beta chains below, sequenced in a study of beta chain features in type 1 diabetes. Every bit of the isolated RNA underwent reverse transcription, so sequencing read expressed TCRB transcripts. Data came from immunoSEQ multiplex PCR; TCRdb stores just in-frame clones and leaves some out. The sample consists of some 150,000 clones, 6.9% of them appearing once. The sample taken for sequencing was central memory CD4+ T cells from blood. Source of these receptors: a woman in her 30s in good health.

This clone was counted a few times. The rearrangement joins TRBV5-4 to TRBJ2-1; 11 bases are shared with TRBD2. CDR1 is SGHNT and CDR2 is YYREEE in the germline V gene (reference sequence). CDR3 length equals 16 residues. Trimming removed 4 bases from V and 2 bases from J; junction bases left unmatched: 5. CDR3 sequence reads: CASSQSSGRPYNEQFF. CDR3 nucleotides: TGTGCCAGCAGCCAGTCTAGCGGGAGGCCCTACAATGAGCAGTTCTTC. Supplemented by reference TRBV5-4 and TRBJ2-1, the full variable domain reads ETGVTQSPTHLIKTRGQQVTLRCSSQSGHNTVSWYQQALGQGPQFIFQYYREEENGRGNFPPRFSGLQFPNYSSELNVNALELDDSALYLCASSQSSGRPYNEQFFGPGTRLTVL.

The J gene is TRBJ2-5, the V gene TRBV30; TRBD2 agrees at 10 bases. Per germline, CDR1 GTSNPN and CDR2 SVGIG (reference sequence). J was trimmed by 3 bases and V by 5 bases; bases with no gene match: 15. The CDR3 runs 17 residues. For the CDR3, the DNA is TGTGCCTGGGGCCGTAAGCGGGAGGGCCGGGAAAAAGAGACCCAGTACTTC. It yields the protein CAWGRKREGREKETQYF.